These 3 T cell receptor beta chains came from one sample sequenced in a study of T-cell reconstitution after alpha-beta-depleted transplantation in children. Unique molecular identifiers were incorporated into the prepared TCRbeta library. In TCRdb, the PCR reads were re-called with MiXCR into one record per CDR3 protein. The table has just over 350,000 distinct CDR3 sequences, roughly 14% seen once; the top ten hold over 3.5%. The starting material was PBMCs, obtained from the stem cell graft. The receptors originated from a human donor who donated a stem cell graft to a child with Fanconi anemia.

The chain uses TRBV7-9 and TRBJ1-3; D is unresolved. From germline, CDR1 is SEHNR and CDR2 FQNEAQ (reference sequence). The CDR3 consists of 15 residues. The V gene lost 4 bases and the J gene lost 4 bases, with 14 bases spanning the gap. In nucleotides, the CDR3 is TGTGCCAGCAGCTCAAGCGGTACGGCAGGAAACACCATATATTTT. Its translation is CASSSSGTAGNTIYF.

This chain uses TRBV6-1 with TRBJ2-5; TRBD2 matches at 10 bases. V was pared by 5 bases and J by 5 bases, with 2 bases of the junction left unmatched. The germline V gene has CDR1 MNHNS and CDR2 SASEGT. CDR3 size: 13 residues. CDR3 coding DNA: TGTGCCAGCAGTAGAGCGGGAGGGGAGACCCAGTACTTC. Its protein is CASSRAGGETQYF.

The table lists this clonotype with many counts. This chain connects TRBV12-3 or TRBV12-4 to TRBJ2-1; D uncertain. V was cut by 2 bases and J by 6 bases, with 5 bases left in between. This CDR3 spans 12 amino acids. The CDR3 sequence is CASSLNRNEQFF. The CDR3 coding sequence is TGTGCCAGCAGTTTAAACCGCAATGAGCAGTTCTTC.